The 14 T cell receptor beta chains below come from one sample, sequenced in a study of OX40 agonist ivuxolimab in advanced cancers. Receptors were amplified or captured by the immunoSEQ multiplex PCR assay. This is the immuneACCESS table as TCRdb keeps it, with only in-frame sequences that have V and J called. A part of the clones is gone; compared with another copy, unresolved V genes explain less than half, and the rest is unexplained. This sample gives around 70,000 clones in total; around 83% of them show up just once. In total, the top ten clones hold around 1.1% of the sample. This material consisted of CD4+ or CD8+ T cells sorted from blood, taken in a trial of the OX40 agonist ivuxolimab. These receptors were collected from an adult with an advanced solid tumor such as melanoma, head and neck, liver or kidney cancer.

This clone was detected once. The CDR3: CSVTGSGELFF. DNA of the CDR3: TGCAGTGTGACAGGATCCGGGGAGCTGTTTTTT. The rearrangement uses TRBV20-1 and TRBJ2-2; D perhaps matches TRBD1 (6 bases). CDR1 is DFQATT, CDR2 SNEGSKA, per germline (reference sequence). Trimming took 7 bases from V and 6 from J, leaving 9 bases between them. This CDR3 comprises 11 residues.

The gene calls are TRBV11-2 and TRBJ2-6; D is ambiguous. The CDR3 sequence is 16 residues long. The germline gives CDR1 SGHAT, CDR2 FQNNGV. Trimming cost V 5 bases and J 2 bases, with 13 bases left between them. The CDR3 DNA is TGTGCCAGCAGCCAAGGGTTTACCGCTGGGGCCAACGTCCTGACTTTC. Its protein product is CASSQGFTAGANVLTF.

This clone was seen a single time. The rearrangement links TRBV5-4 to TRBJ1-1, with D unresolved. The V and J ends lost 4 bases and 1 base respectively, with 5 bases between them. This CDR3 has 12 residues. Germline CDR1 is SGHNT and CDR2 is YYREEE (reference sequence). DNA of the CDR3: TGTGCCAGCAGCCCCAAGAACACTGAAGCTTTCTTT. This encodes CASSPKNTEAFF.

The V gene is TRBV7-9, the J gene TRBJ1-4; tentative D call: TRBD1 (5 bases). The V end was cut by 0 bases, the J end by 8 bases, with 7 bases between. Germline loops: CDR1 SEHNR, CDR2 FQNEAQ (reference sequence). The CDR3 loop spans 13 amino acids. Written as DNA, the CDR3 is TGTGCCAGCAGCTTAGCCGGGGCCGAAAAACTGTTTTTT. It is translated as CASSLAGAEKLFF.

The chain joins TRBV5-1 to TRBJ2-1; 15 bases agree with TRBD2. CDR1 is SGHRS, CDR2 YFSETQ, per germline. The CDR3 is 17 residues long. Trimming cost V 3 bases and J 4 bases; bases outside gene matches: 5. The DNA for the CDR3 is TGCGCCAGCAGCTCGGGACTAGCGGGGGGAGTTTACAATGAGCAGTTCTTC. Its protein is CASSSGLAGGVYNEQFF.

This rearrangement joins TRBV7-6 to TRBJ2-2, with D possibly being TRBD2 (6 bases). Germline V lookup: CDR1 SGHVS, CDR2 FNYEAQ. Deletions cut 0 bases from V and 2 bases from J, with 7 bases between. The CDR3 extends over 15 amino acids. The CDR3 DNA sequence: TGTGCCAGCAGCTTAGCCGGGACTAACACCGGGGAGCTGTTTTTT. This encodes CASSLAGTNTGELFF.

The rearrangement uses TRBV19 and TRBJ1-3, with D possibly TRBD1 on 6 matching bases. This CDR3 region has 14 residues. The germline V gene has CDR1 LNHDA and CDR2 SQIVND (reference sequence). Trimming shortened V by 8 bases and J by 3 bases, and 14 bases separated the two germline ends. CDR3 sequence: CASGAGALGNTIYF. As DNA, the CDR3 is TGTGCCAGTGGGGCGGGGGCGCTTGGAAACACCATATATTTT.

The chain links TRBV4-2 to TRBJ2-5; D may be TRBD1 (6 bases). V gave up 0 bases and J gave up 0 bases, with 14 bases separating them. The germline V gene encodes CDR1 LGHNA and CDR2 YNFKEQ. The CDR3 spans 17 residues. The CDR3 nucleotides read TGTGCCAGCAGCCAAGAAACGGGACACCAGTACCAAGAGACCCAGTACTTC. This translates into CASSQETGHQYQETQYF.

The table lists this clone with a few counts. The CDR3 bases are TGCAGCGTCCGGTGGACAACTAATGAAAAACTGTTTTTT. It codes for CSVRWTTNEKLFF. The V gene is TRBV29-1, the J gene TRBJ1-4; no firm D call. This CDR3 is built from 13 residues. Germline V gives CDR1 SQVTM, CDR2 ANQGSEA. V dropped 6 bases and J dropped 0 bases, with 8 bases sitting between them.

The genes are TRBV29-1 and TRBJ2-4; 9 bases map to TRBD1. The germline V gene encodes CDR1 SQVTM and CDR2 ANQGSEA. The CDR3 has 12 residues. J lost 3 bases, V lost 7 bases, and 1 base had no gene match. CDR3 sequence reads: CSGGQGKNIQYF. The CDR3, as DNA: TGCAGCGGGGGACAGGGCAAAAACATTCAGTACTTC.

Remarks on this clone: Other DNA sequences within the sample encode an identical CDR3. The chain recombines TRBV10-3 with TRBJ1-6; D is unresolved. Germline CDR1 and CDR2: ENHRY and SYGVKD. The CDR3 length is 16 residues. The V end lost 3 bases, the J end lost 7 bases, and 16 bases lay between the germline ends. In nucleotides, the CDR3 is TGTGCCATCAGTGACATCAGGCCGAAGGAAAATTCACCCCTCCACTTT. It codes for CAISDIRPKENSPLHF.

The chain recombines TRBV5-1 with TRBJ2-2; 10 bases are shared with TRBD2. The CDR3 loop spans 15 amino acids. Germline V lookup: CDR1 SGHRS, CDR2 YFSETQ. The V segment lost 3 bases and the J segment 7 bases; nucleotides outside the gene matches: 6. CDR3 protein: CASSSGTSVSGELFF. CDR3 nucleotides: TGCGCCAGCAGCTCCGGGACTAGCGTAAGCGGGGAGCTGTTTTTT.

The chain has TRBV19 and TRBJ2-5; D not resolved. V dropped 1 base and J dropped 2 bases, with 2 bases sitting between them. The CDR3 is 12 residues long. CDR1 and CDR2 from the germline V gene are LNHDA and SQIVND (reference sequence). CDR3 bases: TGTGCCAGTAGTATAGGGCAAGAGACCCAGTACTTC. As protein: CASSIGQETQYF.

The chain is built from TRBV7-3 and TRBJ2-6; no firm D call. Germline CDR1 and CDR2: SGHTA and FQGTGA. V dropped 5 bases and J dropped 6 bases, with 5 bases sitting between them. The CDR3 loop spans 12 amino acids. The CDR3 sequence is CASSPTANVLTF. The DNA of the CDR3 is TGTGCCAGCAGCCCTACGGCCAACGTCCTGACTTTC.